These T cell receptor beta chains were read from a single sample in a study of cytomegalovirus exposure and HLA in healthy donors. Profiled with immunoSEQ multiplex PCR; TCRdb holds only in-frame clones, not every one. This sample yields 90,000 or so clones, of which approximately 71% are seen a single time; roughly a sixth belongs to the top ten. The sequenced sample consisted of PBMCs. Receptor source: a woman younger than 35 in good health and CMV-seropositive. The CDR3 runs from the conserved cysteine through the conserved F or W. A D gene is named only where the DNA matches it firmly. Clone size, where shown, is once, few, many, or a class for clones that have expanded.

TRBV6-6,TRBJ1-1,-,few,TGTGCCAGCAGTGACTTCGGGAGGAACACTGAAGCTTTCTTT,CASSDFGRNTEAFF
TRBV15,TRBJ1-2,TRBD1,-,TGTGCCACCAGCAGGGCCACTTTTTCGGGACAGTCTAACTATGGCTACACCTTC,CATSRATFSGQSNYGYTF
TRBV7-3,TRBJ2-5,TRBD1,-,TGTGCCAGCAGCTGGACAGGGGGCAAGGGAGAGCAGTACTTC,CASSWTGGKGEQYF
TRBV15,TRBJ1-5,-,-,TGTGCCACCAGCATCGGGCGGGGGCAGCCCCAGCATTTT,CATSIGRGQPQHF
TRBV14,TRBJ1-2,-,many,TGTGCCAGCAGCCCCGGGGGGTATGGCTACACCTTC,CASSPGGYGYTF
TRBV11-2,TRBJ2-7,-,-,TGTGCCAGCAGCTTCGTCTACGAGCAGTACTTC,CASSFVYEQYF
TRBV2,TRBJ2-5,TRBD1,once,TGTGCCAGCCAGGGGGCGCCCCAAGAGACCCAGTACTTC,CASQGAPQETQYF
TRBV28,TRBJ2-7,-,-,TGTGCCAGCACCTTCGGGGATATCTACGAGCAGTACTTC,CASTFGDIYEQYF
TRBV30,TRBJ2-5,TRBD1,few,TGTGCCGCCACAGGGGTAGAGACCCAGTACTTC,CAATGVETQYF
TRBV5-6,TRBJ2-7,-,-,TGTGCCAGCAGCTTGGCGGGCGAGCAGTACTTC,CASSLAGEQYF
TRBV13,TRBJ1-1,-,few,TGTGCCAGCAGCTCTCCACAGGGCACTGAAGCTTTCTTT,CASSSPQGTEAFF
TRBV29-1,TRBJ2-5,TRBD1,few,TGCAGCGTTGAGCAGACAGGGCTGGAAGAGACCCAGTACTTC,CSVEQTGLEETQYF
TRBV28,TRBJ2-7,-,-,TGTGCCAGCAGATCGCACTTGGTGGGCTACGAGCAGTACTTC,CASRSHLVGYEQYF
TRBV19,TRBJ2-7,-,-,TGTGCCAGTAGCTTAGCCGGGACACCCTACGAGCAGTACTTC,CASSLAGTPYEQYF
TRBV15,TRBJ2-1,-,few,TGTGCCACCAGCAGAGGTCAAGGGGCTAACAATGAGCAGTTCTTC,CATSRGQGANNEQFF
TRBV6-1,TRBJ2-2,-,few,TGTGCCGGGACCTTCCGTCAGGGAGGAGGCGGGGAGCTGTTTTTT,CAGTFRQGGGGELFF
TRBV5-1,TRBJ2-7,TRBD2,-,TGCGCCAGCAGCTGGGGGACTAGCGGTTACTACGAGCAGTACTTC,CASSWGTSGYYEQYF
TRBV14,TRBJ2-6,TRBD1,-,TGTGCCAGCAGCCCGCCGGGACAGGGTAGGGCTGGGGCCAACGTCCTGACTTTC,CASSPPGQGRAGANVLTF